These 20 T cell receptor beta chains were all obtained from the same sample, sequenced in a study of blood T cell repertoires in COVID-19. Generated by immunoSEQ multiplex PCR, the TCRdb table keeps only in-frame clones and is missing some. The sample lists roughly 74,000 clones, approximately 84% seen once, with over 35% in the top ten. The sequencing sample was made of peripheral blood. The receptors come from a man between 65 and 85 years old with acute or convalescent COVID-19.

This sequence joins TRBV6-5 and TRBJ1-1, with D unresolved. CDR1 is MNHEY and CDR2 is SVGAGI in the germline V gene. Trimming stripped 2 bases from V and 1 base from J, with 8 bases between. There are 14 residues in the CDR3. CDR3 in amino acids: CASSYRRGNTEAFF. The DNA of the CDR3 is TGTGCCAGCAGTTACAGGCGGGGGAACACTGAAGCTTTCTTT.

CDR3 nucleotides: TGTGCCAGCAGTTACGACTTCTCGGGTGAGACCCAGTACTTC. This codes for CASSYDFSGETQYF. The rearrangement links TRBV6-6 to TRBJ2-5; D unclear. V shed 2 bases and J shed 5 bases, with 12 bases lying between them. Germline CDR1 reads MNHNY; CDR2 reads SVGAGI (reference sequence). This CDR3 has 14 residues.

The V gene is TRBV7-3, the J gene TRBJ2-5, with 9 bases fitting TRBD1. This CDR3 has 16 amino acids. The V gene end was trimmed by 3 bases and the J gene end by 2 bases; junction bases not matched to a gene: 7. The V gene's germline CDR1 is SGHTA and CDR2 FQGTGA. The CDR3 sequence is CASSLRGQGLQETQYF. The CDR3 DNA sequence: TGTGCCAGCAGCTTGCGGGGACAGGGCTTACAAGAGACCCAGTACTTC. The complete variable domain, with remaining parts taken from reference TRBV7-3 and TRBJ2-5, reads GAGVSQTPSNKVTEKGKYVELRCDPISGHTALYWYRQSLGQGPEFLIYFQGTGAADDSGLPNDRFFAVRPEGSVSTLKIQRTERGDSAVYLCASSLRGQGLQETQYFGPGTRLLVL.

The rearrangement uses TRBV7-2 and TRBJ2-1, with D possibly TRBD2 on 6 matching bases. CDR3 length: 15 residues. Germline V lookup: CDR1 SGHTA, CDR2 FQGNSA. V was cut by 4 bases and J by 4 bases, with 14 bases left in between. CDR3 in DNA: TGTGCCAGCAGCTCCAAGGTCGGGGGTTACAATGAGCAGTTCTTC. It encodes CASSSKVGGYNEQFF.

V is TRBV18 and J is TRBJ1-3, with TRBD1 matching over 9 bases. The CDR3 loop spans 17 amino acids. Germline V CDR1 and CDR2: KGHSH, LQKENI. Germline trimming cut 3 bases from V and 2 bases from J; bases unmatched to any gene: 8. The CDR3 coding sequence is TGTGCCAGCTCACCGAACCCCGGGACAGGGACTGGAAACACCATATATTTT. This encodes CASSPNPGTGTGNTIYF.

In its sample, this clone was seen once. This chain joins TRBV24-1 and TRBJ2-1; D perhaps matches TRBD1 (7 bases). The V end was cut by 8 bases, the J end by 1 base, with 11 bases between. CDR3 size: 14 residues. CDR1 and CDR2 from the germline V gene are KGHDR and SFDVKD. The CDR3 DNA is TGTGCCACCACTCCAGGGGGGTCCTACAATGAGCAGTTCTTC. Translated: CATTPGGSYNEQFF.

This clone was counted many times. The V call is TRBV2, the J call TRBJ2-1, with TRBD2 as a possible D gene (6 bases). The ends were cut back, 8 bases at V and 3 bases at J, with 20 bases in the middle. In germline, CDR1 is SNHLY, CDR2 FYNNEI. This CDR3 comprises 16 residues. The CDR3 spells CASRPFSGGSYNEQFF. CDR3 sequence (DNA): TGTGCCAGCCGACCCTTCTCTGGGGGGAGCTACAATGAGCAGTTCTTC.

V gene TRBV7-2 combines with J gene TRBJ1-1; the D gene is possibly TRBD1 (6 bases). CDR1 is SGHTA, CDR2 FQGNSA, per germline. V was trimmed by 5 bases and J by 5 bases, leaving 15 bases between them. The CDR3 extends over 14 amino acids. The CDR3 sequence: CASSTEGGRTEAFF. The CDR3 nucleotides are TGTGCCAGCAGCACCGAGGGGGGGCGAACTGAAGCTTTCTTT.

CDR3 in DNA: TGTGCCAGCAGTTTCTCACCGGGGACACTATCCACTGAAGCTTTCTTT. This gives the protein CASSFSPGTLSTEAFF. The chain carries TRBV6-8 and TRBJ1-1; possible D gene TRBD1, 6 bases. Germline CDR1 MNHGY, CDR2 SAAAGT. The germline V and J ends were trimmed by 4 bases and 4 bases, with 19 bases remaining between them. The CDR3 loop spans 16 amino acids.

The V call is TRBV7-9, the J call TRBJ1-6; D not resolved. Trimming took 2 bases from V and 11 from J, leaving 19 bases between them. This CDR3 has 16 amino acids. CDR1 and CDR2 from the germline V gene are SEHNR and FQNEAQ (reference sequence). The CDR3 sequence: CASSLSAGGINAPLHF. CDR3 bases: TGTGCCAGCAGCTTAAGTGCAGGAGGGATCAACGCACCCCTCCACTTT.

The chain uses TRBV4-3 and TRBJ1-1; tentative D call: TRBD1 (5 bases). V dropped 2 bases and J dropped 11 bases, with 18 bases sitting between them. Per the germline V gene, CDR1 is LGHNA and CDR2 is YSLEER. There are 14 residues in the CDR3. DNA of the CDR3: TGCGCCAGCAGCCAAAGGGGACGGGGGAGGTATGCTTTCTTT. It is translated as CASSQRGRGRYAFF.

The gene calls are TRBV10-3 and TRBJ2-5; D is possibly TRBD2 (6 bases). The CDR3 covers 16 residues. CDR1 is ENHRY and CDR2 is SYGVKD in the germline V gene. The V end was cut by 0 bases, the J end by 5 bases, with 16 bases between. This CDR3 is CAISESGTRGGETQYF. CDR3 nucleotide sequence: TGTGCCATCAGTGAGTCCGGGACGAGGGGAGGTGAGACCCAGTACTTC.

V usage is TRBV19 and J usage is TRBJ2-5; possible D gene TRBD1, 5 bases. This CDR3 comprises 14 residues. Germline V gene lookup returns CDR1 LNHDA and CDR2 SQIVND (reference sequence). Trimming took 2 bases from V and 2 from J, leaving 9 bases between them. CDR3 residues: CASSIQGRQETQYF. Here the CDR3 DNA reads TGTGCCAGTAGTATACAGGGCAGACAAGAGACCCAGTACTTC.

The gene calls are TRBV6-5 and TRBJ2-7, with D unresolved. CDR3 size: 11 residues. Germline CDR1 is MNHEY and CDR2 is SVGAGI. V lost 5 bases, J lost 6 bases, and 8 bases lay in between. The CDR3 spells CASSNSIEQYF. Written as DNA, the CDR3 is TGTGCCAGCAGTAACAGTATCGAGCAGTACTTC.

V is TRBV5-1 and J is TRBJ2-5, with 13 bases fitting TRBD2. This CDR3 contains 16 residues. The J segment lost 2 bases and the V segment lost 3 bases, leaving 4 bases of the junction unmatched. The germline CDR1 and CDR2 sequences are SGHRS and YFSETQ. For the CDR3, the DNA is TGCGCCAGCAGCTCTGGACTAGCGGGGGCTCAAGAGACCCAGTACTTC. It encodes CASSSGLAGAQETQYF.

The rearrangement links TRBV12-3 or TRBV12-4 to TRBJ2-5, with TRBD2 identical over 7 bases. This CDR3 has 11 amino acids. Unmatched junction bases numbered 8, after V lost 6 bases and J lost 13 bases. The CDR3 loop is CASSLTSELYF. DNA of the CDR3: TGTGCCAGCAGCCTCACTAGCGAGCTGTACTTC.

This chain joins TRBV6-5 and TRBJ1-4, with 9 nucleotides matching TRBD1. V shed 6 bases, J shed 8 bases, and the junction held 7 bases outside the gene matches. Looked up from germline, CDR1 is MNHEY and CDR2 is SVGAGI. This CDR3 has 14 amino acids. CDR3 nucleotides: TGTGCCAGCAGCCAAGAGACAGGGGGAGAAAAACTGTTTTTT. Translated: CASSQETGGEKLFF.

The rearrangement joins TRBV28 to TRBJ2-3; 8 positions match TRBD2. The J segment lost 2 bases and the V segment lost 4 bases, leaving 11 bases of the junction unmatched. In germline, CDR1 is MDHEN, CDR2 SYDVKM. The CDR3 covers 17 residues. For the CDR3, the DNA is TGTGCCAGCAGTTCCCCCTTGCAAGCGGGAGACACAGATACGCAGTATTTT. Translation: CASSSPLQAGDTDTQYF.

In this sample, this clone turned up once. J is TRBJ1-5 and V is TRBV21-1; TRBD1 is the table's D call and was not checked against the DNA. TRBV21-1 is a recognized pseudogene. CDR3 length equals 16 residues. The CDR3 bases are TGTGCCAGCAGCAAAGAAGTAGCAGGGGGAAGGCAGCCCCAGCATTTT. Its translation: CASSKEVAGGRQPQHF.

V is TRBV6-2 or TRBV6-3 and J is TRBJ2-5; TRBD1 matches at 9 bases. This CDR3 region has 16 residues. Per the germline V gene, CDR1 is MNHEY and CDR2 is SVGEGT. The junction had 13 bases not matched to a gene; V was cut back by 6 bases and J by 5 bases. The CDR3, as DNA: TGTGCCAGCAGCCTACAGGGGGGACAGGGAGCGGAGACCCAGTACTTC. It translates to CASSLQGGQGAETQYF.